The clone carrying this TCR beta chain was observed a few times. The antigen remains unidentified. The gene names here belong to mouse. Read data end 4 residues before the CDR3 end; the end is taken from the germline J gene. RNA was extracted and reverse transcribed into cDNA as the sequencing template. The method was immunoSEQ multiplex PCR; TCRdb's version includes in-frame clones alone and lacks a portion of them. The sample contains around 100,000 clones, none occurring once; 20% lies in the top ten. CDR1 and CDR2 from the germline V gene are NNHDY and SYVADS. CDR3 size: 14 residues. Deletions cut 3 bases from V and 5 bases from J, with 11 bases between. The data derive from a study of CD8+ T cells in alopecia areata. As for the study in general: The authors grafted skin from approximately 6-13-month-old C3H/HeJ donors with spontaneous alopecia onto roughly 6-11-week-old female C3H/HeJ mice. Points from the study as a whole: When scalp samples are sequenced, resident alphabeta T cells of normal skin are also captured. Higher clonality than in normal scalp was seen in lesional scalp, especially alopecia totalis/universalis. Possibly because of HLA-related factors, TCR sharing was less clear across patients than in mice.

This TCR derives from a C3H/HeJ mouse with alopecia areata. The mice in this strain carry MHC haplotype H2-k. The V and J genes are TRBV13-3 and TRBJ1-4, with D tentatively TRBD1 (6 bases). Material for sequencing was lesional skin. The CDR3 is CASSGGHNNERLFF. Incomplete CDR3 DNA: TGTGCCAGCAGTGGGGGACATAATAACGAA.